This is a list of T cell receptor beta chains from one sample in a study of T-cell reconstitution after alpha-beta-depleted transplantation in children. TCRdb analysed the PCR reads with MiXCR anew, one entry per CDR3 protein. The table includes 450,000 to 550,000 distinct CDR3 sequences, roughly an eighth detected once. The sequences come from PBMCs, mostly from graft donor cells, collected 180 days after TCRalphabeta/CD19-depleted stem cell transplant. The source is a female patient aged 2-10 years who had a stem cell transplant for aplastic anemia, so the T cells may come from the graft donor. The CDR3 runs from the conserved cysteine through the conserved F or W. The D gene is left open where the match is weak. Some rows have no size entry. The others give once, few or many, or a class for an expanded clone.

size: -; J: TRBJ2-3; D: TRBD2; V: TRBV5-1; DNA: TGCGCCAGCAAGAGGTCCGGGACTAGCGGGAGGGACACAGATACGCAGTATTTT; CDR3: CASKRSGTSGRDTDTQYF
size: -; J: TRBJ2-3; D: -; V: TRBV27; DNA: TGTGCCAGCAGTCTTCAGCCCGGACGGGGTCCGTGGAGCACAGATACGCAGTATTTT; CDR3: CASSLQPGRGPWSTDTQYF
size: many; J: TRBJ2-1; D: -; V: TRBV3-1; DNA: TGCGCCAGCTCCCAAGGGGGGAATGAGCAGTTCTTC; CDR3: CASSQGGNEQFF
size: many; J: TRBJ2-1; D: TRBD2; V: TRBV5-1; DNA: TGCGCCAGCAGCCATACTAGCGGGAGGAGTCTTGAGCAGTTCTTC; CDR3: CASSHTSGRSLEQFF
size: many; J: TRBJ1-6; D: -; V: TRBV25-1; DNA: TGTGCCAGCAGAACCGGGACGGAACCCCTCCACTTT; CDR3: CASRTGTEPLHF
size: few; J: TRBJ1-6; D: -; V: TRBV5-1; DNA: TGCGCCAGCAGCTATTCCGGACAGAATTCACCCCTCCACTTT; CDR3: CASSYSGQNSPLHF
size: -; J: TRBJ1-4; D: -; V: TRBV24-1; DNA: TGTGCCACCAGTGATCCGAGACGGCAGAAGGGAAAACTGTTTTTT; CDR3: CATSDPRRQKGKLFF
size: -; J: TRBJ1-4; D: -; V: TRBV7-2; DNA: TGTGCCAGCAGCTTATTAACAGGGAGGACTAATGAAAAACTGTTTTTT; CDR3: CASSLLTGRTNEKLFF
size: few; J: TRBJ2-3; D: TRBD2; V: TRBV28; DNA: TGTGCCAGCAGTTTCGGGACTAGCGGGGTAGATACGCAGTATTTT; CDR3: CASSFGTSGVDTQYF
size: -; J: TRBJ2-5; D: TRBD2; V: TRBV20-1; DNA: TGCAGTGCCGCGGGACTAGCGGGAGCTGGGCAAGAGACCCAGTACTTC; CDR3: CSAAGLAGAGQETQYF
size: few; J: TRBJ2-1; D: TRBD2; V: TRBV29-1; DNA: TGCAGCGTTGCAAGGACTAGCGGGAGGGCCCATGAGCAGTTCTTC; CDR3: CSVARTSGRAHEQFF
size: -; J: TRBJ1-5; D: TRBD1; V: TRBV7-2; DNA: TGTGCCAGCAGCTTAGGGGGACAGGGGGCGCGTCAGCCCCAGCATTTT; CDR3: CASSLGGQGARQPQHF
size: few; J: TRBJ2-1; D: TRBD1; V: TRBV19; DNA: TGTGCCAGTAGTATACACGGGCCAGGGGGGCAGTTCTTC; CDR3: CASSIHGPGGQFF
size: -; J: TRBJ2-6; D: -; V: TRBV7-2; DNA: TGTGCCAGCAGCTTTTCTGCGGCCAACGTCCTGACTTTC; CDR3: CASSFSAANVLTF
size: few; J: TRBJ2-5; D: -; V: TRBV4-3; DNA: TGCGCCAGCAGCCATACTAGACAGGTCCAAGAGACCCAGTACTTC; CDR3: CASSHTRQVQETQYF
size: few; J: TRBJ1-1; D: -; V: TRBV19; DNA: TGTGCCAGTAGTACGGGACTGCTTAAGTACACTGAAGCTTTCTTT; CDR3: CASSTGLLKYTEAFF
size: -; J: TRBJ2-5; D: TRBD2; V: TRBV14; DNA: TGTGCCAGCAGCCACCCTGCCCCCCTAGCGGGAGGAGGAGAGACCCAGTACTTC; CDR3: CASSHPAPLAGGGETQYF
size: -; J: TRBJ1-5; D: -; V: TRBV29-1; DNA: TGCAGCGTTGAAGGTACACAGGGTCAGCCCCAGCATTTT; CDR3: CSVEGTQGQPQHF
size: few; J: TRBJ2-3; D: -; V: TRBV9; DNA: TGTGCCAGCAGCTTCGACTGGGTCACAGATACGCAGTATTTT; CDR3: CASSFDWVTDTQYF
size: few; J: TRBJ2-7; D: TRBD2; V: TRBV27; DNA: TGTGCCAGCATGATTAGCGGGAACTCCTACGAGCAGTACTTC; CDR3: CASMISGNSYEQYF
size: few; J: TRBJ2-7; D: -; V: TRBV4-3; DNA: TGCGCCAGCAGCCTCGGGACACCCCCTGCGAACGAGCAGTACTTC; CDR3: CASSLGTPPANEQYF
size: few; J: TRBJ2-1; D: TRBD2; V: TRBV4-2; DNA: TGTGCCAGCAGCCCTTTAGCGGGAGTAGGTTCGAATGAGCAGTTCTTC; CDR3: CASSPLAGVGSNEQFF
size: many; J: TRBJ2-3; D: -; V: TRBV5-1; DNA: TGCGCCAGCAGCGTCCGGGACCAGGGGCATACGCAGTATTTT; CDR3: CASSVRDQGHTQYF
size: many; J: TRBJ2-1; D: -; V: TRBV12-3/TRBV12-4; DNA: TGTGCCAGCAGTATTCTCTATGAGCAGTTCTTC; CDR3: CASSILYEQFF
size: few; J: TRBJ2-3; D: TRBD1; V: TRBV11-2; DNA: TGTGCCAGCAGAGAAGGTGGACAGGGGGCGAATACGCAGTATTTT; CDR3: CASREGGQGANTQYF
size: -; J: TRBJ2-6; D: TRBD1; V: TRBV5-1; DNA: TGCGCCAGCAGCTCGCCGGGACAGACCTCTGGGGCCAACGTCCTGACTTTC; CDR3: CASSSPGQTSGANVLTF
size: -; J: TRBJ2-5; D: -; V: TRBV15; DNA: TGTGCCACCAGCAGAGATCCAAAAGGGTCGAAGACCCAGTACTTC; CDR3: CATSRDPKGSKTQYF
size: few; J: TRBJ2-3; D: TRBD2; V: TRBV12-3/TRBV12-4; DNA: TGTGCCAGCAGTTTAGTCCCAGCGGGAGTTGCAGATACGCAGTATTTT; CDR3: CASSLVPAGVADTQYF
size: few; J: TRBJ2-1; D: TRBD1; V: TRBV15; DNA: TGTGCCACCAGCAGAGATTGGGGGGACAGGGCTGATGAGCAGTTCTTC; CDR3: CATSRDWGDRADEQFF
size: -; J: TRBJ1-1; D: TRBD1; V: TRBV7-9; DNA: TGTGCCAGCAGCCCCCGGCACAGGGGAGCCACTGAAGCTTTCTTT; CDR3: CASSPRHRGATEAFF
size: -; J: TRBJ1-6; D: TRBD1; V: TRBV28; DNA: TGTGCCAGCGCCGGGCGACAGGGGGCTGGTTCACCCCTCCACTTT; CDR3: CASAGRQGAGSPLHF
size: -; J: TRBJ1-2; D: -; V: TRBV11-2; DNA: TGTGCCAGCAGCTTAGTACAGGCCTACTATGGCTACACCTTC; CDR3: CASSLVQAYYGYTF
size: many; J: TRBJ2-5; D: TRBD2; V: TRBV6-5; DNA: TGTGCCAGCAGTTTTGGGGGGGACCAAGAGACCCAGTACTTC; CDR3: CASSFGGDQETQYF
size: -; J: TRBJ2-1; D: TRBD2; V: TRBV4-2; DNA: TGTGCCAGCAGTCTAGCGGGGAGCGAGCAGTTCTTC; CDR3: CASSLAGSEQFF
size: few; J: TRBJ1-2; D: -; V: TRBV12-3/TRBV12-4; DNA: TGTGCCAGCAGCTCCCCGGGAGGGCGCGGCTACACCTTC; CDR3: CASSSPGGRGYTF
size: few; J: TRBJ2-1; D: -; V: TRBV28; DNA: TGTGCCAGCAGCCACAGGGATGAGCAGTTCTTC; CDR3: CASSHRDEQFF
size: few; J: TRBJ2-7; D: -; V: TRBV24-1; DNA: TGTGCCACCAGTCGAGGCAAAGGGGACGAGCAGTACTTC; CDR3: CATSRGKGDEQYF
size: -; J: TRBJ2-5; D: TRBD2; V: TRBV20-1; DNA: TGCAGTGCTAGGTGGACTAGCGGCCAAGAGACCCAGTACTTC; CDR3: CSARWTSGQETQYF
size: few; J: TRBJ1-4; D: TRBD1; V: TRBV6-1; DNA: TGTGCCAGCAGTGAATTAGTGACAGGGCCCGCTGAAAAACTGTTTTTT; CDR3: CASSELVTGPAEKLFF
size: -; J: TRBJ1-4; D: TRBD1; V: TRBV29-1; DNA: TGCAGCGGCGGGACAGGCTGGGAAAAACTGTTTTTT; CDR3: CSGGTGWEKLFF
size: -; J: TRBJ2-5; D: -; V: TRBV2; DNA: TGTGCCAGCAGTGAATTTGCGGGGAATAAAGAGACCCAGTACTTC; CDR3: CASSEFAGNKETQYF
size: many; J: TRBJ2-1; D: -; V: TRBV5-1; DNA: TGCGCCAGCAAGTTTTTATTCAATGAGCAGTTCTTC; CDR3: CASKFLFNEQFF
size: few; J: TRBJ2-3; D: TRBD2; V: TRBV5-5; DNA: TGTGCCAGCAGACTAGCGGGGCGCACAGATACGCAGTATTTT; CDR3: CASRLAGRTDTQYF
size: many; J: TRBJ2-7; D: TRBD1; V: TRBV7-2; DNA: TGTGCCAGCAGCACACCGGGACAGGGCTACGAGCAGTACTTC; CDR3: CASSTPGQGYEQYF
size: few; J: TRBJ1-3; D: TRBD1; V: TRBV7-2; DNA: TGTGCCAGCAGCTTCGACAGGGGGCGCGGAAACACCATATATTTT; CDR3: CASSFDRGRGNTIYF
size: few; J: TRBJ2-3; D: TRBD1; V: TRBV5-1; DNA: TGCGCCAGCAAAACTACAGGGGGGTCCACAGATACGCAGTATTTT; CDR3: CASKTTGGSTDTQYF
size: few; J: TRBJ2-3; D: TRBD2; V: TRBV28; DNA: TGTGCCAGCAGTATGGGACTAGCGAGGACAGATACGCAGTATTTT; CDR3: CASSMGLARTDTQYF
size: many; J: TRBJ2-1; D: -; V: TRBV7-8; DNA: TGTGCCAGCAGCGGCTCGCGGGAATCCTACAATGAGCAGTTCTTC; CDR3: CASSGSRESYNEQFF
size: few; J: TRBJ2-7; D: TRBD2; V: TRBV7-2; DNA: TGTGCCAGCAGCTTGACTAGCGGGGCAGCCCACGAGCAGTACTTC; CDR3: CASSLTSGAAHEQYF
size: -; J: TRBJ2-1; D: -; V: TRBV18; DNA: TGTGCCAGCTCACCATGGCAATACAATGAGCAGTTCTTC; CDR3: CASSPWQYNEQFF
size: few; J: TRBJ2-1; D: TRBD2; V: TRBV6-5; DNA: TGTGCCAGCAGTTACTTTCTGAGTAGCGGGAGCCTTAATGAGCAGTTCTTC; CDR3: CASSYFLSSGSLNEQFF
size: few; J: TRBJ1-6; D: -; V: TRBV6-4; DNA: TGTGCCAGCAGTGACTCCGGTTCACCCCTCCACTTT; CDR3: CASSDSGSPLHF
size: many; J: TRBJ2-7; D: -; V: TRBV12-3/TRBV12-4; DNA: TGTGCCAGCAGCAGACGTTTAGGGGGGTACTACGAGCAGTACTTC; CDR3: CASSRRLGGYYEQYF